Listed below are T cell receptor beta chains from one sample, sequenced in a study of CD8+ T cells in alopecia areata. The assay was immunoSEQ multiplex PCR, and TCRdb's table has in-frame clones only and misses some. The repertoire holds 110,000 to 150,000 clones, with 45% to 60% as singletons. The sample here was CD8+ T cells sorted from blood, taken at week 4, from a patient treated with tofacitinib. These receptors all come from a human donor with alopecia areata. Both conserved end residues are part of each CDR3.

v_call	j_call	cdr3_aa
TRBV4-3	TRBJ2-3	CASSQDFGVPGGSTDTQYF
TRBV9	TRBJ2-7	CASSVTGADYEQYF
TRBV5-4	TRBJ2-7	CASSLIAHEQYF
TRBV15	TRBJ2-3	CATSRSGEADTQYF
TRBV7-9	TRBJ2-5	CASSLGLAATQETQYF
TRBV19	TRBJ2-7	CASSRGEGASYEQYF
TRBV6-4	TRBJ2-3	CASSDQAGAGDTQYF
TRBV25-1	TRBJ2-7	CASSPTWGQGIYEQYF
TRBV27	TRBJ1-1	CASSPDLGGTEAFF
TRBV4-3	TRBJ2-1	CASSQDGSGPSSYNEQFF
TRBV5-6	TRBJ1-1	CASSGTGPEAFF
TRBV5-1	TRBJ1-6	CASSYGGGSPLHF
TRBV5-6	TRBJ2-1	CASSPDRGRYNEQFF
TRBV13	TRBJ2-2	CASSLETAGELFF
TRBV27	TRBJ2-1	CASSHPWGALDNEQFF
TRBV5-6	TRBJ2-7	CASSLEGLAGSYEQYF
TRBV7-2	TRBJ2-1	CASSPGLAGSYNEQFF
TRBV13	TRBJ2-2	CASSLGGSGTGELFF
TRBV19	TRBJ1-5	CASSIDLFGTEPASNQPQHF
TRBV29-1	TRBJ2-7	CSVRTGSSYEQYF
TRBV9	TRBJ2-7	CASSVAPDYEQYF
TRBV19	TRBJ1-5	CASSIEPGTNQPQHF
TRBV25-1	TRBJ1-1	CASSGGQYTEAFF
TRBV9	TRBJ2-7	CASSADGSYEQYF
TRBV29-1	TRBJ2-7	CSVEDRYEQYF
TRBV2	TRBJ2-5	CASSKHGEQETQYF
TRBV4-3	TRBJ1-4	CASSQDWDTNEKLFF
TRBV27	TRBJ2-3	CASSLSPIGTDTQYF
TRBV25-1	TRBJ1-2	CASSEVGVNGYTF
TRBV13	TRBJ1-2	CASSLTGGAGGYTF
TRBV9	TRBJ2-7	CASSEGQGLTYEQYF
TRBV29-1	TRBJ2-7	CSVDTGTGPYEQYF
TRBV27	TRBJ2-6	CASSLLGATGANVLTF
TRBV4-1	TRBJ2-1	CASSVPEDSYRNEQFF
TRBV7-9	TRBJ2-2	CASSLRGDITGELFF
TRBV29-1	TRBJ1-5	CSVEFRYADFKSNQPQHF
TRBV7-9	TRBJ1-1	CASSSPRGTGAEAFF
TRBV27	TRBJ1-5	CASRAGGSNQPQHF
TRBV27	TRBJ1-2	CATAEHNYGYTF
TRBV5-1	TRBJ2-7	CASSEGGFSYEQYF
TRBV11-2	TRBJ2-3	CASSLVSSTDTRYF
TRBV6-5	TRBJ1-1	CASRPLTETEAFF
TRBV13	TRBJ2-5	CASSPRVSPKETQYF
TRBV30	TRBJ1-5	CAWSPGGANQPQHF
TRBV30	TRBJ1-6	CAWSEGAYNSPLHF
TRBV27	TRBJ2-7	CASRASRGSSYEQYF
TRBV27	TRBJ2-7	CASRDRAYEQYF